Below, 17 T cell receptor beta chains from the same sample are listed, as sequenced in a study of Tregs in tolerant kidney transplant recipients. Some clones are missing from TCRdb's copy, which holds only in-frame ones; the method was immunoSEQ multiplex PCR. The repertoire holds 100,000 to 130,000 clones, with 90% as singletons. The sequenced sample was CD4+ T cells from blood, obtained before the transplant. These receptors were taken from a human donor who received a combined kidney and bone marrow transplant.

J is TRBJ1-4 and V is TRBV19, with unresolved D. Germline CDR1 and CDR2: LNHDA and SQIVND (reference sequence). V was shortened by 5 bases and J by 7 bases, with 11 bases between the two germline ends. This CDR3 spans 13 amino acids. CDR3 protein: CASSQSRGEKLFF. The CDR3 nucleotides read TGTGCCAGTAGTCAGAGCCGGGGTGAAAAACTGTTTTTT.

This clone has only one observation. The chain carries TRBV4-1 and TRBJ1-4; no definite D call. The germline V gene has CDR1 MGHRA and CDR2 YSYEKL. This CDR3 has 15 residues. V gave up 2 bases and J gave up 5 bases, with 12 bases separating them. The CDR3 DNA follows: TGCGCCAGCAGCCAAATTTCAGGCCTAAATGAAAAACTGTTTTTT. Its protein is CASSQISGLNEKLFF.

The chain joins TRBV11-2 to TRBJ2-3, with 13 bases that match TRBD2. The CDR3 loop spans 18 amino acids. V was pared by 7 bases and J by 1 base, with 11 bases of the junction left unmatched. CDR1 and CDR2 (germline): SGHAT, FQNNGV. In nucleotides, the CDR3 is TGTGCCAGCACCCACGAGACTAGCGGGGGGTGGGGCACAGATACGCAGTATTTT. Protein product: CASTHETSGGWGTDTQYF.

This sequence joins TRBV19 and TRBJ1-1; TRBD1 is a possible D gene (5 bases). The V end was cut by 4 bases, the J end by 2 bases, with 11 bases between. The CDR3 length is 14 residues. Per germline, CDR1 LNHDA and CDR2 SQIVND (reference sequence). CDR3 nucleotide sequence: TGTGCCAGTAGTACGGCGACAGATAACACTGAAGCTTTCTTT. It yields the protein CASSTATDNTEAFF.

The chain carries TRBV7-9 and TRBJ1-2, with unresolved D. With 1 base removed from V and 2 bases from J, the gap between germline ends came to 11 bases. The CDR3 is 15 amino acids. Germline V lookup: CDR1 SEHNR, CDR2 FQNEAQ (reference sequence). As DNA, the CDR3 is TGTGCCAGCAGCTTAGAATTGTCAGTCAACTATGGCTACACCTTC. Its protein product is CASSLELSVNYGYTF.

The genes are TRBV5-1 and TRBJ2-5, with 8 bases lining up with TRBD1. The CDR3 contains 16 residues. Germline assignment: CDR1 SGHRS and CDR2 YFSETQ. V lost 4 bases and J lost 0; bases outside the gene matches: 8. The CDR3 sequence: CASSGGTGGYQETQYF. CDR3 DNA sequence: TGCGCCAGCAGCGGCGGGACAGGAGGGTACCAAGAGACCCAGTACTTC.

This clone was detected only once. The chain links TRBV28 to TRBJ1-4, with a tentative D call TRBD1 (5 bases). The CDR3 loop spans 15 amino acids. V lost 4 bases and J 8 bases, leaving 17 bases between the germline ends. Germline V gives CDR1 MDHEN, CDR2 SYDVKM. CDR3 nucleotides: TGTGCCAGCAGTTCGGGGGAGGGGCCCGGGGAAAAACTGTTTTTT. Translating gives CASSSGEGPGEKLFF.

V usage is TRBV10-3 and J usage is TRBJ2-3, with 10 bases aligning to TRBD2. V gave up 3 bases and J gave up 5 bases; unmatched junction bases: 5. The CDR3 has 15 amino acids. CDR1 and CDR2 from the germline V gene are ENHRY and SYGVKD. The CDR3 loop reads CAISDSGRVGDTQYF. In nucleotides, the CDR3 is TGTGCCATCAGTGACAGCGGGAGGGTCGGAGATACGCAGTATTTT.

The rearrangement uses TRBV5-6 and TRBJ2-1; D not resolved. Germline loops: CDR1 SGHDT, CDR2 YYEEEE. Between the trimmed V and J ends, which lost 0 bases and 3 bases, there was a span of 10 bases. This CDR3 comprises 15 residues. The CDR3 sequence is CASSLGQRHYNEQFF. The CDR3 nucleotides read TGTGCCAGCAGCTTGGGGCAGAGACACTACAATGAGCAGTTCTTC.

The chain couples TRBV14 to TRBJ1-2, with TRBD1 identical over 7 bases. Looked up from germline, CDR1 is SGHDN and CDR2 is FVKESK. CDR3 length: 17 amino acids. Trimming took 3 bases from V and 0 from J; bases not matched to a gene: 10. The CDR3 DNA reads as TGTGCCAGCAGCCAGATCCATCCGGGACAGTCTAACTATGGCTACACCTTC. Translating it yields CASSQIHPGQSNYGYTF.

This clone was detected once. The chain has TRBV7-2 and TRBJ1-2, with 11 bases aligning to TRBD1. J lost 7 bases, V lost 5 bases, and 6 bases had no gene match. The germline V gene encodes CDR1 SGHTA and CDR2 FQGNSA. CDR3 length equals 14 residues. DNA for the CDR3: TGTGCCAGCAGCCAAGGACAGGGGGCCTTTGGCTACACCTTC. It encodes CASSQGQGAFGYTF.

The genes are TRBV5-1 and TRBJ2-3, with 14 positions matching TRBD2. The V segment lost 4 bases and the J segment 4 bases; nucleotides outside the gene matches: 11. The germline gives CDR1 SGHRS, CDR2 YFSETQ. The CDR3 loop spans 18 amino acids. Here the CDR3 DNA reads TGCGCCAGCAGCGACGGGACTAGCGGGAGCCTGCTTGCAGATACGCAGTATTTT. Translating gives CASSDGTSGSLLADTQYF.

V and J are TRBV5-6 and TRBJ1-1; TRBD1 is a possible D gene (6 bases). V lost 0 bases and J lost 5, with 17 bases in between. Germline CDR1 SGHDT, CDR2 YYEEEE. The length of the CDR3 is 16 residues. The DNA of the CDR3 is TGTGCCAGCAGCTTGGCCGGGACACACCGTGGGACTGAAGCTTTCTTT. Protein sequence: CASSLAGTHRGTEAFF.

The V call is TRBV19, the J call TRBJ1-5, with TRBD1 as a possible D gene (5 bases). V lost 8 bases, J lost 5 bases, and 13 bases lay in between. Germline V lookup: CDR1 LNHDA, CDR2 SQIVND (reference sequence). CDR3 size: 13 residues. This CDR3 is CASLPGGDQPQHF. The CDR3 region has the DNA TGTGCCAGTCTGCCTGGGGGGGATCAGCCCCAGCATTTT.

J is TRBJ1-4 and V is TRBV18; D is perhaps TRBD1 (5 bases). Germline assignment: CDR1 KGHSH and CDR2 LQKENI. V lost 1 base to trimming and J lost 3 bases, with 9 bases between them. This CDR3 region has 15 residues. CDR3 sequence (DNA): TGTGCCAGCTCACCACTGCGGGGCCCTAATGAAAAACTGTTTTTT. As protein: CASSPLRGPNEKLFF.

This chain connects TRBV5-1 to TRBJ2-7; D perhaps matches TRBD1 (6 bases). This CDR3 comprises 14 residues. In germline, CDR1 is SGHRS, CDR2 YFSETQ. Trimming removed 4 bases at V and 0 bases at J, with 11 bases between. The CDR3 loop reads CASSTQGSSYEQYF. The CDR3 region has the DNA TGCGCCAGCAGCACTCAGGGGAGCTCCTACGAGCAGTACTTC. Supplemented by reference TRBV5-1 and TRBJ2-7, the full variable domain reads KAGVTQTPRYLIKTRGQQVTLSCSPISGHRSVSWYQQTPGQGLQFLFEYFSETQRNKGNFPGRFSGRQFSNSRSEMNVSTLELGDSALYLCASSTQGSSYEQYFGPGTRLTVT.

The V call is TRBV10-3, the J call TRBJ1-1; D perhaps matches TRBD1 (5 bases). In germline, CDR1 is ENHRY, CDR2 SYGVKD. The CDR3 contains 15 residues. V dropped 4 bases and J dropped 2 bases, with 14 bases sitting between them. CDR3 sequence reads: CAISGRGAGNTEAFF. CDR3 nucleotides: TGTGCCATCAGTGGGCGCGGGGCAGGTAACACTGAAGCTTTCTTT.